This TCR beta chain stems from a study of shared clonotypes between healthy human individuals. Points from the study as a whole: Naive CD4 clonotype sharing across a handful of donors was 4% to 5.5%. Among the subsets, naive ones generally showed larger estimated richness than memory ones. Relative to clonotypes present in all four donors, those not shared had lower generation probabilities.

With respect to this clone: Its target is unknown.

CD4+ cells yielded CD45RA+ naive and CD45RA-negative memory subsets. This table comes from immunoSEQ multiplex PCR, and its TCRdb copy is limited to in-frame clones, with some not included. The sample includes millions of clones, roughly nine tenths seen only once; the top ten take more than 0.12%. Per the germline V gene, CDR1 is SGDLS and CDR2 is YYNGEE. The J segment lost 3 bases and the V segment lost 4 bases, leaving 10 bases of the junction unmatched. This CDR3 contains 16 residues. V is TRBV9 and J is TRBJ1-3, with 7 bases aligning to TRBD1. This sequence originates from a man aged 18 to 30 in good health. The specimen sequenced was naive CD4+ T cells sorted from blood. Subset in this sample: CD45RA+ positively selected. The CDR3 loop is CASSSQGGGYGNTIYF. The CDR3 DNA sequence: TGTGCCAGCAGCTCCCAGGGGGGGGGATATGGAAACACCATATATTTT.